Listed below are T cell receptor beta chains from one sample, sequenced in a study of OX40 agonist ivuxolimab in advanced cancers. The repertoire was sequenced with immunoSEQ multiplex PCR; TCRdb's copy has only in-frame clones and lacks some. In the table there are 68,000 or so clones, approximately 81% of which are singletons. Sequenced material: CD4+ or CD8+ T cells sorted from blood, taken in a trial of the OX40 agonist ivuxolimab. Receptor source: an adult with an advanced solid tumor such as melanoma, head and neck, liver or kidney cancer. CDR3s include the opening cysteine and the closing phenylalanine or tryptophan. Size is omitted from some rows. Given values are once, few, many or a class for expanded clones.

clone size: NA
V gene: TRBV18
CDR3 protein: CASSTIGGNVEAFF

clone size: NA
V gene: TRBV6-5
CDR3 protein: CASSHNRKGELFF

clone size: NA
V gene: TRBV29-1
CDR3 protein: CSVDGSGANVLTF

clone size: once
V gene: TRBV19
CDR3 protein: CASSIVTSGGGEQFF

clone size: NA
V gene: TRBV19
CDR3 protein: CASSIGTRGYTF

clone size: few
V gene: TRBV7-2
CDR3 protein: CASSLVGGVSYEQYF

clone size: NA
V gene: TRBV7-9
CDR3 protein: CASSFGATNEKLFF

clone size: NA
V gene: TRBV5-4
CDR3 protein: CASTLRGGPGNEQFF

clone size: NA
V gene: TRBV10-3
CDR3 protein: CAISEGDEQYF

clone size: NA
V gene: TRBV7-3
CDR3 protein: CASSPGQGRTEAFF